The rows below give T cell receptor beta chains drawn from one sample of a study of blood T cell repertoires in COVID-19. Repertoires were generated with immunoSEQ multiplex PCR, while TCRdb's copy carries only in-frame clones and drops some. The sample lists around 81,000 clones, approximately 78% occurring once. Sequencing used peripheral blood. The receptors were gathered from a human donor in a cohort sampled during active COVID-19. Both conserved end residues are part of each CDR3. The order of the fields is V gene, clone size, J gene, D gene, CDR3 protein, CDR3 DNA. D genes are given only for firm matches. Some rows have no size entry. The others give once, few or many, or a class for an expanded clone.

TRBV18	NA	TRBJ1-3	TRBD1	CASSPGSQGAGGNTIYF	TGTGCCAGCTCACCAGGCTCCCAGGGGGCTGGTGGAAACACCATATATTTT
TRBV23-1	few	TRBJ1-1	NA	CASSQSSEAFF	TGCGCCAGCAGTCAATCGAGTGAAGCTTTCTTT
TRBV4-1	NA	TRBJ2-1	TRBD1	CASSRETGYSYNEQFF	TGCGCCAGCAGCCGAGAGACAGGGTACTCCTACAATGAGCAGTTCTTC
TRBV6-1	NA	TRBJ2-6	NA	CASSEAGANVLTF	TGTGCCAGCAGTGAGGCAGGGGCCAACGTCCTGACTTTC
TRBV7-9	few	TRBJ2-7	TRBD1	CASSLEQGARYEQYF	TGTGCCAGCAGCTTAGAACAGGGGGCGCGATACGAGCAGTACTTC
TRBV7-8	NA	TRBJ2-7	NA	CASSYPPRIYEQYF	TGTGCCAGCAGCTACCCACCGCGGATCTACGAGCAGTACTTC
TRBV7-7	NA	TRBJ2-7	TRBD1	CASSLGQGQGYEQYF	TGTGCTAGCAGCTTAGGTCAGGGACAGGGGTACGAGCAGTACTTC
TRBV15	NA	TRBJ1-2	TRBD1	CATSRQGEGYTF	TGTGCCACCAGCAGACAGGGGGAAGGCTACACCTTC
TRBV11-3	NA	TRBJ1-1	NA	CASSSRLNTEAFF	TGTGCCAGCAGCTCGCGATTGAACACTGAAGCTTTCTTT
TRBV5-1	once	TRBJ2-7	NA	CASSLEGTRAFLEQYF	TGCGCCAGCAGCTTGGAGGGGACACGAGCCTTCTTGGAGCAGTACTTC